This is a list of T cell receptor beta chains from one sample in a study of blood T cell repertoires in COVID-19. TCRdb's copy holds only in-frame clones and misses some; the assay was immunoSEQ multiplex PCR. Among about 190,000 clones listed, 88% were seen once. The material sequenced was peripheral blood. Source of these receptors: a man aged 70 or older with active or convalescent COVID-19. CDR3s include the opening cysteine and the closing phenylalanine or tryptophan. A D gene is named only where the DNA matches it firmly. Clone size is given for some rows only: seen once, a few or many times, or a class if the clone is expanded.

d_call j_call clone_size v_call cdr3_nt cdr3_aa
TRBD2 TRBJ2-7 . TRBV27 TGTGCCAGCAGTTTTGGGACTAGCGGGGTCTACGAGCAGTACTTC CASSFGTSGVYEQYF
. TRBJ2-1 . TRBV5-4 TGTGCCAGCAGCTCAGAGAACAGGCAGATTGAGCAGTTCTTC CASSSENRQIEQFF
TRBD1 TRBJ2-7 . TRBV28 TGTGCCAGCAGTTTTGGGGACAGGGGAGAGTACTTC CASSFGDRGEYF
. TRBJ1-2 . TRBV5-1 TGCGCCAGCAGCTTGGGGCAGGCGAACTCCTATGGCTACACCTTC CASSLGQANSYGYTF
. TRBJ1-1 . TRBV7-2 TGTGCCAGCAGCTTAGGGAGCTTAGGCACTGAAGCTTTCTTT CASSLGSLGTEAFF
. TRBJ2-7 . TRBV5-6 TGTGCCAGCAGATACGGACAGAGAGCAACCTACGAGCAGTACTTC CASRYGQRATYEQYF
. TRBJ2-7 . TRBV5-5 TGTGCCAGCAGCTTCGTTGACGGGGAGGAGGAAAAGCAGTACTTC CASSFVDGEEEKQYF
TRBD2 TRBJ2-5 . TRBV5-5 TGTGCCAGCAGCTCGCGCCCATGGGGGACTAGCGGGCAAGAGACCCAGTACTTC CASSSRPWGTSGQETQYF
. TRBJ2-5 . TRBV10-3 TGTGCCATCGCGCTGGGAGGCCCGGAGACCCAGTACTTC CAIALGGPETQYF
. TRBJ1-2 . TRBV30 TGTGCCTGGAGTTTTACCCCGGGACTCGGGGGCTACACCTTC CAWSFTPGLGGYTF
TRBD1 TRBJ1-5 . TRBV6-1 TGTGCCAGCAGTGAAATTGGGACAGGGAGTGTACAGCCCCAGCATTTT CASSEIGTGSVQPQHF
TRBD1 TRBJ2-7 . TRBV11-2 TGTGCCAGCAGCTTAGGAGGGGACAGCTCCTACGAGCAGTACTTC CASSLGGDSSYEQYF
TRBD1 TRBJ2-5 . TRBV28 TGTGCCAGCAGTTCGTCGGGCAGGGGGTACGGAGAGACCCAGTACTTC CASSSSGRGYGETQYF
TRBD2 TRBJ2-3 . TRBV27 TGTGCCAGCAGTTTGGCGGGAGTGGCAGATACGCAGTATTTT CASSLAGVADTQYF
TRBD1 TRBJ2-5 . TRBV7-9 TGTGCCAGCAGCAGAGACAGGGGGCCCGTAGGAGAGACCCAGTACTTC CASSRDRGPVGETQYF
. TRBJ1-1 . TRBV14 TGTGCCAGCAGCGCGACGGGGAACACTGAAGCTTTCTTT CASSATGNTEAFF
. TRBJ2-1 . TRBV19 TGTGCCAGTAGTATGGCGGGACCTCCGTTCTTC CASSMAGPPFF
. TRBJ2-3 . TRBV5-1 TGCGCCAGCAGCTTGCGGGGGGCCAGCACAGATACGCAGTATTTT CASSLRGASTDTQYF
TRBD2 TRBJ2-1 once TRBV3-1/TRBV3-2 TGTGCCAGCAGAGAACAGGGGAGGACTAGCGGCAAGCAGTTCTTC CASREQGRTSGKQFF
. TRBJ2-6 . TRBV7-7 TGTGCCAGCAGCACCGCCGGACAGATTCTAGACTCTGGGGCCAACGTCCTGACTTTC CASSTAGQILDSGANVLTF
. TRBJ1-5 . TRBV9 TGTGCCAGCAGCGTAGCTCGAGGGTACGGGTATCAGCCCCAGCATTTT CASSVARGYGYQPQHF
TRBD2 TRBJ2-5 . TRBV10-3 TGTGCCACCGGACTAGCGGGAGGTATCAAGACCCAGTACTTC CATGLAGGIKTQYF
TRBD2 TRBJ2-7 . TRBV3-1/TRBV3-2 TGTGCCAGCAGCCAGGGACTAGCGGGCTACGAGCAGTACTTC CASSQGLAGYEQYF
. TRBJ1-1 few TRBV2 TGTGCCAGCAGTGAAGCCACAGCGAACACTGAAGCTTTCTTT CASSEATANTEAFF
. TRBJ2-3 . TRBV11-3 TGTGCCAGCAGCCCAGGCAGTCACACAGATACGCAGTATTTT CASSPGSHTDTQYF
. TRBJ2-1 . TRBV3-1/TRBV3-2 TGTGCCAGCAGCCAAATGGGGGCAAGAGCCAATGAGCAGTTCTTC CASSQMGARANEQFF
. TRBJ1-5 . TRBV28 TGTGCCAGCAGACTTTGGGCAGGCAGTCCTAGCAATCAGCCCCAGCATTTT CASRLWAGSPSNQPQHF
. TRBJ1-4 . TRBV20-1 TGCAGTGCTACCTACAGGGAAAAACTGTTTTTT CSATYREKLFF
TRBD2 TRBJ2-7 . TRBV15 TGTGCCACCAGCAGAGATTTGGTAGCGGGTAACTACGAGCAGTACTTC CATSRDLVAGNYEQYF
. TRBJ2-3 many TRBV4-1 TGCGCCAGCAGCCATGAGAGATTACAGGGTGCAGATACGCAGTATTTT CASSHERLQGADTQYF